The 2 T cell receptor beta chains below were found in one sample sequenced in a study of identical twins. TCRdb re-called the 5' RACE reads through MiXCR, storing one row per CDR3 protein. This table holds some 460,000 distinct CDR3 sequences, 14% found once. In addition, the sample was reused for a study of yellow fever vaccine responses in identical twins.

What was sequenced was CD4+ T cells sorted from blood. These receptors were taken from a woman between 18 and 29 years old in good health.

The V gene is TRBV18, the J gene TRBJ1-2; a possible D gene is TRBD1 (5 bases). CDR3 length: 15 residues. The V end lost 1 base, the J end lost 1 base, and 10 bases lay between the germline ends. Germline V gene lookup returns CDR1 KGHSH and CDR2 LQKENI. CDR3 nucleotides: TGTGCCAGCTCACCACAGGGGACTCTTAACTATGGCTACACCTTC. Protein sequence: CASSPQGTLNYGYTF.

This clonotype was seen a few times. This chain uses TRBV6-1 with TRBJ1-2; the D is unclear. The germline V gene encodes CDR1 MNHNS and CDR2 SASEGT. CDR3 length: 13 amino acids. V was cut by 2 bases and J by 4 bases, with 8 bases left in between. The CDR3 loop reads CASSEQETYGYTF. The CDR3 coding sequence is TGTGCCAGCAGTGAACAGGAAACCTATGGCTACACCTTC.